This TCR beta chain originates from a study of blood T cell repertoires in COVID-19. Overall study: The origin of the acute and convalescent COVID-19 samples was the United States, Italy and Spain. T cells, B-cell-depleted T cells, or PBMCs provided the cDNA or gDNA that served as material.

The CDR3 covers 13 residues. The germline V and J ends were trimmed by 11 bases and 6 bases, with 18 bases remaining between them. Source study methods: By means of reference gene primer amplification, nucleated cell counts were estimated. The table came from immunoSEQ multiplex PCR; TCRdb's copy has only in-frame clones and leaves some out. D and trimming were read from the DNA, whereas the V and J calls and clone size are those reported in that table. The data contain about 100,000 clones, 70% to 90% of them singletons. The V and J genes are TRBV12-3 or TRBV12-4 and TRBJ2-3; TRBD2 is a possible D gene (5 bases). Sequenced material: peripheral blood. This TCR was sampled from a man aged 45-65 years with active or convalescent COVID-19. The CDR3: CAVARGFDDTQYF. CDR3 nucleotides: TGTGCCGTTGCACGGGGATTCGACGATACGCAGTATTTT.